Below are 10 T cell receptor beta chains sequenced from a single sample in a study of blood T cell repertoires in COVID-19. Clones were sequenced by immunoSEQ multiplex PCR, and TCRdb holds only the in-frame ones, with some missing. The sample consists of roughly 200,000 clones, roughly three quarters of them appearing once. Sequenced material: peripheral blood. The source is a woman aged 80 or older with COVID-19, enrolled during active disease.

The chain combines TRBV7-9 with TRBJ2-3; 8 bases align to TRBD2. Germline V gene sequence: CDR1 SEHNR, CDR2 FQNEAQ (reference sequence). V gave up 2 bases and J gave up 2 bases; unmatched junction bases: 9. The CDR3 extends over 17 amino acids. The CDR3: CASSLFGIAGPTDTQYF. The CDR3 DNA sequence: TGTGCCAGCAGCTTATTCGGGATAGCGGGACCCACAGATACGCAGTATTTT.

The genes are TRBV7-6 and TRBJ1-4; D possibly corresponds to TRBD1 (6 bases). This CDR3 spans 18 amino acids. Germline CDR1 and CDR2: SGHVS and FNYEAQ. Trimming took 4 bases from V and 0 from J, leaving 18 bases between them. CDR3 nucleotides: TGTGCCAGCAGCTCACAAAGACAGGATCTTTCAACTAATGAAAAACTGTTTTTT. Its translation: CASSSQRQDLSTNEKLFF.

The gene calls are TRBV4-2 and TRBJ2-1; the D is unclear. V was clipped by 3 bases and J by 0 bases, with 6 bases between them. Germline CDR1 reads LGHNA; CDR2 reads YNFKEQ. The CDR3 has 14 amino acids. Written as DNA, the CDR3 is TGTGCCAGCAGCCAGCCGGGCTCCTACAATGAGCAGTTCTTC. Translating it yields CASSQPGSYNEQFF.

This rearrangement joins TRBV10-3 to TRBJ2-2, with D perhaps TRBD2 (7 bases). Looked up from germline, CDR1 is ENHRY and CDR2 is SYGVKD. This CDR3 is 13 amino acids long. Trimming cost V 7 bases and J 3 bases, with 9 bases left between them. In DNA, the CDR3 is TGTGCCATCAAGGGGGGGTACACCGGGGAGCTGTTTTTT. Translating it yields CAIKGGYTGELFF.

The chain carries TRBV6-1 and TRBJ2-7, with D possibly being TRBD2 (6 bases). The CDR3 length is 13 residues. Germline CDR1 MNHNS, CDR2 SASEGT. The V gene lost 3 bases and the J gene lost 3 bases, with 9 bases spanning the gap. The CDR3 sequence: CASSEGLRYEQYF. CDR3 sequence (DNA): TGTGCCAGCAGTGAGGGACTTCGCTACGAGCAGTACTTC.

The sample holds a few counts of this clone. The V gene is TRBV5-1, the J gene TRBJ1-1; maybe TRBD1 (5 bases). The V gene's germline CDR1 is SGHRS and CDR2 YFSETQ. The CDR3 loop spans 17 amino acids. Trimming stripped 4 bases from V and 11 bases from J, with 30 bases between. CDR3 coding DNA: TGCGCCAGCAGCCCGGGGCTTCGAGGTGGAGGGTCTGACGTCGCTTTCTTT. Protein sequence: CASSPGLRGGGSDVAFF.

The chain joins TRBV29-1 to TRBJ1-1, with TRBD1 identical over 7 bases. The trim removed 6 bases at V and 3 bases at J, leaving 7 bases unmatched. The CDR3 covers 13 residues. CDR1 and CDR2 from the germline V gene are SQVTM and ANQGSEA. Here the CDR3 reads CSVGSGGDTEAFF. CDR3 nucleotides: TGCAGCGTGGGGTCAGGGGGTGACACTGAAGCTTTCTTT.

CDR3 bases: TGTGCCAGCAGTACAAGACTAGCGGGAGAAGAGACCCAGTACTTC. This translates into CASSTRLAGEETQYF. The chain links TRBV27 to TRBJ2-5; TRBD2 matches at 12 bases. From germline, CDR1 is MNHEY and CDR2 SMNVEV (reference sequence). The CDR3 totals 15 residues. J lost 3 bases, V lost 5 bases, and 4 bases had no gene match.

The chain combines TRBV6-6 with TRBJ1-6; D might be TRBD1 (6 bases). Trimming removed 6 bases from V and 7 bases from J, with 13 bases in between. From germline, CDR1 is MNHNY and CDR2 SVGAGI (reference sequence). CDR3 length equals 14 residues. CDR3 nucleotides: TGTGCCAGCAGCACGGCAGGGGAGAATTCACCCCTCCACTTT. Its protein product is CASSTAGENSPLHF.

The CDR3 DNA is TGTGCCAGCAGTTACTTGGCCAGGGGTGACACTGAAGCTTTCTTT. Amino acids: CASSYLARGDTEAFF. The rearrangement uses TRBV27 and TRBJ1-1, with D perhaps matching TRBD1 (6 bases). CDR3 length: 15 residues. Trimming shortened V by 4 bases and J by 3 bases, and 15 bases separated the two germline ends. Per germline, CDR1 MNHEY and CDR2 SMNVEV (reference sequence).